This TCR beta chain emerged from a study of T cell repertoires in cytomegalovirus infection. As for the study in general: Public TCR beta signatures provided an indication of both CMV infection and a matching HLA type.

This clonotype occurred many times. V lost 6 bases to trimming and J lost 0 bases, with 12 bases between them. Germline CDR1 reads SQVTM; CDR2 reads ANQGSEA. The CDR3 is 13 residues long. TCRdb reprocessed the reads via MiXCR and lists one record per CDR3 protein. Here the sample spans more than 200,000 distinct CDR3 sequences, around 8.7% being singletons. Sequencing used PBMCs. The TCR comes from a human donor in good health (CMV status not recorded). Some clones in this sample may be carry-over from other donors' samples. The rearrangement links TRBV29-1 to TRBJ2-7; a possible D gene is TRBD1 (6 bases). CDR3 coding DNA: TGCAGCGTCTCCGGGACATACTCCTACGAGCAGTACTTC. Translating gives CSVSGTYSYEQYF.